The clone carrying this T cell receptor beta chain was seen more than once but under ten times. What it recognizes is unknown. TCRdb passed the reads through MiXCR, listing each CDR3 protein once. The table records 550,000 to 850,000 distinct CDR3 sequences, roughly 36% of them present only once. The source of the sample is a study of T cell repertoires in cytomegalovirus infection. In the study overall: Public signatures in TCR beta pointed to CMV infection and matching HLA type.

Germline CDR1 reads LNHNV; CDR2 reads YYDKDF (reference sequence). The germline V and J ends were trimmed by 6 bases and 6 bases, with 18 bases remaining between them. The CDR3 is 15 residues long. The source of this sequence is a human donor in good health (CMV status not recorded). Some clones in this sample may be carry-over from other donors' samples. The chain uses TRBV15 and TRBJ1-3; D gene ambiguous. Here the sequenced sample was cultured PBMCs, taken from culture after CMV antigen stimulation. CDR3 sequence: CATRSDGLLANTIYF. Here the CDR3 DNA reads TGTGCCACCAGATCTGACGGACTTCTTGCAAACACCATATATTTT.